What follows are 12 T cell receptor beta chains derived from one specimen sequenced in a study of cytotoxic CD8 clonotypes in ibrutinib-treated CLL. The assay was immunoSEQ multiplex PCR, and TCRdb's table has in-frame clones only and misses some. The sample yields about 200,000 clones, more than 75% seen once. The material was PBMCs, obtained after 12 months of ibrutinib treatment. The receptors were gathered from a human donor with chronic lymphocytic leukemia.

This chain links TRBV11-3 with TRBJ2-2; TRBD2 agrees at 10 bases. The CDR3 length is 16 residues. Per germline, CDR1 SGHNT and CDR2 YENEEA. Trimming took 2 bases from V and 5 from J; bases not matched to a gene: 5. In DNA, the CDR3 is TGTGCCAGCAGCTTACTAGCGGGAGACGATACCGGGGAGCTGTTTTTT. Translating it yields CASSLLAGDDTGELFF.

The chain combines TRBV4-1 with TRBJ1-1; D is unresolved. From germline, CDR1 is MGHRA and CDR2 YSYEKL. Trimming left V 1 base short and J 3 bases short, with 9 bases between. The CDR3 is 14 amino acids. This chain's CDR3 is CASSQGAADTEAFF. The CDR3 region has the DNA TGCGCCAGCAGCCAAGGGGCCGCAGACACTGAAGCTTTCTTT.

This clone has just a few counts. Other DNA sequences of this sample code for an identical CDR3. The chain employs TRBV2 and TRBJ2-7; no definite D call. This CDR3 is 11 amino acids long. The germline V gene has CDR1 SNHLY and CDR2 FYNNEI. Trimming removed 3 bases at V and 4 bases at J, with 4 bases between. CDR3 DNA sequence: TGTGCCAGCAGTGACGGATACGAGCAGTACTTC. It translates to CASSDGYEQYF. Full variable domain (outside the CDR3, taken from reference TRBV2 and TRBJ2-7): EPEVTQTPSHQVTQMGQEVILRCVPISNHLYFYWYRQILGQKVEFLVSFYNNEISEKSEIFDDQFSVERPDGSNFTLKIRSTKLEDSAMYFCASSDGYEQYFGPGTRLTVT.

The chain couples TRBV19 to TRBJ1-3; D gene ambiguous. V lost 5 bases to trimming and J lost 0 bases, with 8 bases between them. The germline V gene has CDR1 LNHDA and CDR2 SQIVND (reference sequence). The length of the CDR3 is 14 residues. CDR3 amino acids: CASSSQSSGNTIYF. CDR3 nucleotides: TGTGCCAGTAGTTCACAGAGCTCTGGAAACACCATATATTTT. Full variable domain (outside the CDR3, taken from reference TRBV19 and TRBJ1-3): DGGITQSPKYLFRKEGQNVTLSCEQNLNHDAMYWYRQDPGQGLRLIYYSQIVNDFQKGDIAEGYSVSREKKESFPLTVTSAQKNPTAFYLCASSSQSSGNTIYFGEGSWLTVV.

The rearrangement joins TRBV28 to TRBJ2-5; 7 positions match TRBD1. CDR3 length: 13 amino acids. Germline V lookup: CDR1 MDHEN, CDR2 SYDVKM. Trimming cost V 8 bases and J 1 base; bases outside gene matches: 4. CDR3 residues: CASLTGPQETQYF. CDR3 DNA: TGTGCCAGCCTGACAGGGCCCCAAGAGACCCAGTACTTC.

This CDR3 reads CASSESGTSGQETQYF. The DNA of the CDR3 is TGCGCCAGCAGTGAGTCGGGGACTAGCGGACAAGAGACCCAGTACTTC. This sequence joins TRBV10-2 and TRBJ2-5; 11 bases match TRBD2. V dropped 0 bases and J dropped 2; count of bases not matched to a gene: 2. There are 16 residues in the CDR3. Germline CDR1 and CDR2: WSHSY and SAAADI.

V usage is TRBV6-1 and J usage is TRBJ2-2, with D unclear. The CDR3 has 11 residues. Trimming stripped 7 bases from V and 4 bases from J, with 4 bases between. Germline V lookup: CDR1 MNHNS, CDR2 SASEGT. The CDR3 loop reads CASTFTGELFF. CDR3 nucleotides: TGTGCCAGCACCTTCACCGGGGAGCTGTTTTTT.

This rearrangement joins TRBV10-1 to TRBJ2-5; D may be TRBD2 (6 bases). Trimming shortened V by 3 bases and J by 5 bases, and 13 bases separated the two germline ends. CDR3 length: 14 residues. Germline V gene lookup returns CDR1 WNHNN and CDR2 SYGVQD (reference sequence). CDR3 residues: CASSDGTSLETQYF. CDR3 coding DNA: TGCGCCAGCAGTGATGGGACTTCTTTGGAGACCCAGTACTTC.

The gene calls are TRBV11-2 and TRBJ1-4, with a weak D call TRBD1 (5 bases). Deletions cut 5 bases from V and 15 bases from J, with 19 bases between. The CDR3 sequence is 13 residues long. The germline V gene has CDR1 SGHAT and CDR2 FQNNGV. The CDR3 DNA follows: TGTGCCAGCAGCCTCGTCCTCCGGGACGAGTTGTTTTTT. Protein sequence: CASSLVLRDELFF.

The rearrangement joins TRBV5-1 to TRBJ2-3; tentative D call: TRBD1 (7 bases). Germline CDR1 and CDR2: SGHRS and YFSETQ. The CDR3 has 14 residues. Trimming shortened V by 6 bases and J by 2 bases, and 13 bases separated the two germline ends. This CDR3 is CASTEGAVTDTQYF. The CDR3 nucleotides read TGCGCCAGCACGGAGGGGGCAGTCACAGATACGCAGTATTTT.

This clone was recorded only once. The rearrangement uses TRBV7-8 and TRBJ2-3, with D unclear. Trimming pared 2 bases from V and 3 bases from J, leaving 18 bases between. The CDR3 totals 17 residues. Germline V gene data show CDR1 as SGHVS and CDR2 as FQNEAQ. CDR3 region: CASSLSFRVLWTDTQYF. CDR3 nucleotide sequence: TGTGCCAGCAGCTTAAGTTTTAGGGTATTGTGGACAGATACGCAGTATTTT.

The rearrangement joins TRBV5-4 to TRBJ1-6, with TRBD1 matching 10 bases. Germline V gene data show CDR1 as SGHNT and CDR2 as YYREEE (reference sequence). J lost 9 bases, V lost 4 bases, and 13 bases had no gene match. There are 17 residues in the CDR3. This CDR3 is CASSQATSGQGPSPLHF. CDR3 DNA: TGTGCCAGCAGCCAAGCTACATCGGGACAGGGGCCTTCACCCCTCCACTTT.